This T cell receptor (beta chain) was captured in a study of beta chain features in type 1 diabetes. Study context: Sorted cells, 107,917,701 in number, were examined across all samples.

The entirety of the isolated RNA underwent reverse transcription, so expressed TCRB transcripts were sequenced. Using immunoSEQ multiplex PCR, the repertoire was profiled, and TCRdb retains in-frame clones only, with some absent. The sample yields around 310,000 clones, about 13% seen once. One heparinised blood draw, averaging about 116 mL, came from each donor. Sorting based on CD45RO/CCR7/CD25/CD127/CD95/CD27 separated CD4+ naive, central memory, regulatory and stem cell-like memory cells. About this clone itself: Its antigen is currently unknown.

V lost 0 bases, J lost 2 bases, and 5 bases stayed unmatched. Per germline, CDR1 MGHRA and CDR2 YSYEKL. The length of the CDR3 is 17 residues. Notes on the study in general: The naive, central memory and Treg TCRB repertoires showed an apparent similarity that was greater among patients than among healthy donors. Patients with Type 1 diabetes showed moderately but significantly shorter TCRB CDR3s in all four CD4+ subsets.

The chain recombines TRBV4-1 with TRBJ2-1, with 9 bases matching TRBD2. The material sequenced was naive CD4+ T cells from blood. This sequence originates from a woman in her late teens or twenties with type 1 diabetes. The CDR3 spells CASSQDEASGTYNEQFF. Here the CDR3 DNA reads TGCGCCAGCAGCCAAGATGAGGCTAGCGGGACCTACAATGAGCAGTTCTTC.